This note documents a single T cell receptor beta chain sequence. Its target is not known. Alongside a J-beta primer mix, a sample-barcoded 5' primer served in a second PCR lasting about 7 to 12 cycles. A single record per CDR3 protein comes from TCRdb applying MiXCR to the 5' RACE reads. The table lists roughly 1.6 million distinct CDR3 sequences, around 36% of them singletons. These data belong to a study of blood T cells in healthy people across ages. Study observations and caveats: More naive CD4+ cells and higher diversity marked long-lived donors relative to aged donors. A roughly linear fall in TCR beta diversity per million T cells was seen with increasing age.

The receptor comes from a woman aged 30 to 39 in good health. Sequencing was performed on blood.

As DNA, the CDR3 is TGTGCCAGCAGCCCCGTGGCAGGGGGAATTAACTATGGCTACACCTTC. It encodes CASSPVAGGINYGYTF. The chain joins TRBV7-2 to TRBJ1-2; 7 nucleotides line up with TRBD1. The CDR3 has 16 amino acids. The ends lost 5 bases at V and 1 base at J; junction bases unmatched: 10. CDR1 and CDR2 from the germline V gene are SGHTA and FQGNSA.